The 9 T cell receptor beta chains presented below share a single source sample, sequenced in a study of memory CD8 T cells in hepatitis C reinfection. The time point: pre-reinfection, 55 to 20 weeks before reinfection detection. TCR sequencing was done directly ex vivo on sorted cells, without expansion in vitro. Using immunoSEQ multiplex PCR, the repertoire was profiled, and TCRdb retains in-frame clones only, with some absent. The table records about 50,000 clones, roughly 89% of them present only once. The specimen was naive CD8+ T cells sorted from blood. The receptors derive from a man aged 18 to 29 with hepatitis C virus infection.

The gene calls are TRBV5-5 and TRBJ2-5; D is ambiguous. This CDR3 is built from 15 residues. Germline V gene lookup returns CDR1 SGHKS and CDR2 YYEKEE (reference sequence). Trimming removed 3 bases from V and 0 bases from J, with 12 bases in between. For the CDR3, the DNA is TGTGCCAGCAGCTCTACCTTAGCAGACCAAGAGACCCAGTACTTC. Encoded protein: CASSSTLADQETQYF.

V is TRBV5-1 and J is TRBJ2-5; no reliable D call. TRBJ2-7 matches the DNA end more closely, so the J call is doubtful. The CDR3 has 14 amino acids. The germline V gene has CDR1 SGHRS and CDR2 YFSETQ. DNA of the CDR3: TGCGCCAGCAGCTTGGCTTCGGGTTTCTACGAGCAGTACTTC. The encoded protein is CASSLASGFYEQYF.

The chain couples TRBV13 to TRBJ1-3; perhaps TRBD1 as D (6 bases). The CDR3 length is 18 residues. Per the germline V gene, CDR1 is PRHDT and CDR2 is FYEKMQ (reference sequence). V lost 6 bases and J 2 bases, leaving 23 bases between the germline ends. The CDR3 region is CASRGTKGARSAGNTIYF. CDR3 DNA: TGTGCCAGCAGGGGGACAAAGGGCGCGAGATCGGCTGGAAACACCATATATTTT.

In the case of this clone: The same CDR3 also results from other DNA sequences found in this sample. The rearrangement links TRBV19 to TRBJ2-4; TRBD1 matches at 7 bases. V lost 7 bases to trimming and J lost 9 bases; unmatched junction nucleotides: 15. CDR1 and CDR2 (germline): LNHDA, SQIVND (reference sequence). There are 15 residues in the CDR3. The CDR3 DNA follows: TGTGCCAGTACGCACGGAACAGGGGTGTTGGGCATTCAGTACTTC. It translates to CASTHGTGVLGIQYF.

This sequence joins TRBV30 and TRBJ2-1; 8 bases align to TRBD2. Looked up from germline, CDR1 is GTSNPN and CDR2 is SVGIG (reference sequence). Trimming cost V 4 bases and J 2 bases; bases outside gene matches: 13. This CDR3 contains 17 residues. CDR3 in amino acids: CAWTPPAGVNPYNEQFF. Written as DNA, the CDR3 is TGTGCCTGGACCCCCCCAGCGGGGGTCAATCCCTACAATGAGCAGTTCTTC.

This chain links TRBV28 with TRBJ2-7, with D possibly TRBD2 on 6 matching bases. V lost 5 bases to trimming and J lost 0 bases, with 14 bases between them. Germline CDR1 and CDR2: MDHEN and SYDVKM. CDR3 size: 15 residues. Here the CDR3 reads CASSPGTGSSYEQYF. In DNA, the CDR3 is TGTGCCAGCAGTCCCGGGACCGGGAGCTCCTACGAGCAGTACTTC. Combining the CDR3 with reference TRBV28 and TRBJ2-7 gives the whole variable domain DVKVTQSSRYLVKRTGEKVFLECVQDMDHENMFWYRQDPGLGLRLIYFSYDVKMKEKGDIPEGYSVSREKKERFSLILESASTNQTSMYLCASSPGTGSSYEQYFGPGTRLTVT.

J is TRBJ1-1 and V is TRBV19; 9 bases are a match to TRBD1. This CDR3 comprises 15 residues. CDR1 LNHDA and CDR2 SQIVND come from the germline V gene (reference sequence). J lost 1 base, V lost 6 bases, and 6 bases had no gene match. In nucleotides, the CDR3 is TGTGCCAGTAGCCCTCCGGACAGGGGGAACACTGAAGCTTTCTTT. It translates to CASSPPDRGNTEAFF.

The gene calls are TRBV29-1 and TRBJ2-2; weak D call: TRBD1 (5 bases). Germline loops: CDR1 SQVTM, CDR2 ANQGSEA. The V end was cut by 6 bases, the J end by 6 bases, with 11 bases between. The CDR3 sequence is 12 residues long. The CDR3 loop reads CSVPLGPGELFF. In DNA form, the CDR3 reads TGCAGCGTCCCCTTGGGGCCCGGGGAGCTGTTTTTT.

The rearrangement links TRBV7-9 to TRBJ1-6, with 8 bases that match TRBD1. CDR1 SEHNR and CDR2 FQNEAQ come from the germline V gene (reference sequence). The CDR3 length is 14 residues. With V trimmed by 5 bases and J by 7 bases, 4 bases remained unmatched. The chain's CDR3 is CASSPGQGNSPLHF. DNA of the CDR3: TGTGCCAGCAGCCCTGGACAGGGAAATTCACCCCTCCACTTT.